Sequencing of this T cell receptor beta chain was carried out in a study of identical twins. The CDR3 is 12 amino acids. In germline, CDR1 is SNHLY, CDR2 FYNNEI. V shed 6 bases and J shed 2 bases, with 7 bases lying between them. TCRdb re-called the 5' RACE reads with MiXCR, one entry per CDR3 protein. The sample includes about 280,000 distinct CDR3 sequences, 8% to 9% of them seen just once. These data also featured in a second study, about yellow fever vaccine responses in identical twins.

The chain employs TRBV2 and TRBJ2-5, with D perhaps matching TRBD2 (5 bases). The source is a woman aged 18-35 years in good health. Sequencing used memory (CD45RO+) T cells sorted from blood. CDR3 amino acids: CASSGIQETQYF. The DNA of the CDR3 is TGTGCCAGCAGCGGGATACAAGAGACCCAGTACTTC.